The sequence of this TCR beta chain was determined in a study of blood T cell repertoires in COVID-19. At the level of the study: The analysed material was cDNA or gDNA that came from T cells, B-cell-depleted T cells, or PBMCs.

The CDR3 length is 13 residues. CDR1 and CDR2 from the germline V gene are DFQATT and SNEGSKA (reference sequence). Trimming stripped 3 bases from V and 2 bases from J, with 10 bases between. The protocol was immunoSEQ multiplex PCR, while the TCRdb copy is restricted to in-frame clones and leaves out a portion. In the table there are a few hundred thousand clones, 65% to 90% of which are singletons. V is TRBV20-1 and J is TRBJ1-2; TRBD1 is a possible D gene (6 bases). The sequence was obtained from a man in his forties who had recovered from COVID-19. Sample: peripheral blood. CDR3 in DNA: TGCAGTGCTAGTATCGGACAGAACTATGGCTACACCTTC. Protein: CSASIGQNYGYTF.